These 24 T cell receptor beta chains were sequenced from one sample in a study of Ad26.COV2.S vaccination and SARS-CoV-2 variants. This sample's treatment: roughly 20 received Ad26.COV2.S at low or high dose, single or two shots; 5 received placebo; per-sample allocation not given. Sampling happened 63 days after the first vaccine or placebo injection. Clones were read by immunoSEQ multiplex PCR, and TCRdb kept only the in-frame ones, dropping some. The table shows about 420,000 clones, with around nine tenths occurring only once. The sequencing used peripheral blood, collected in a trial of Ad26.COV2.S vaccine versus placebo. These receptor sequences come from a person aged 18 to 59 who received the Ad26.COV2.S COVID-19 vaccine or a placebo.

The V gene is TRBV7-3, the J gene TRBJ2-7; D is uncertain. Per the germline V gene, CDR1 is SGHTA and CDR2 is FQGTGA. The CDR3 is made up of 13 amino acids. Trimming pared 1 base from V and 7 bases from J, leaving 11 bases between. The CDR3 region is CASSLNILGEQYF. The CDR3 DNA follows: TGTGCCAGCAGCTTAAACATTTTGGGTGAGCAGTACTTC.

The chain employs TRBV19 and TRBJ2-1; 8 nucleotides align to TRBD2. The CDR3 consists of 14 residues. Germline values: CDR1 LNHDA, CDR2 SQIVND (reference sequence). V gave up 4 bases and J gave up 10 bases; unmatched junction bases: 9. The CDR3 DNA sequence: TGTGCCAGTAGTACCCCCCGACTAGCGAGCGAGCAGTTCTTC. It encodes CASSTPRLASEQFF.

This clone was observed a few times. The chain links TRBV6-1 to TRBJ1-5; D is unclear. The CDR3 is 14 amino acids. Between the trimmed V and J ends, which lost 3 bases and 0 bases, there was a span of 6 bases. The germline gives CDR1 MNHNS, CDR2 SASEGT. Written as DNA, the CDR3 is TGTGCCAGCAGTGAGGACGATAGCAATCAGCCCCAGCATTTT. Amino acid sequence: CASSEDDSNQPQHF.

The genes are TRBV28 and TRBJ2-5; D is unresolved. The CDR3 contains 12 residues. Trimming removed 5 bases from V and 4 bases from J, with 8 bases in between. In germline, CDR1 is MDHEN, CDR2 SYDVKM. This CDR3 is CASSPLVETQYF. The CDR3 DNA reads TGTGCCAGCAGTCCACTGGTAGAGACCCAGTACTTC.

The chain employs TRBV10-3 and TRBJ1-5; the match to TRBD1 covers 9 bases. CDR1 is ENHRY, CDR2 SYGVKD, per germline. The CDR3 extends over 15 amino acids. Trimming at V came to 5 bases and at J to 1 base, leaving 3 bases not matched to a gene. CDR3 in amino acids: CAISPGTGSNQPQHF. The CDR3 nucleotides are TGTGCCATCAGTCCCGGGACAGGGAGCAATCAGCCCCAGCATTTT.

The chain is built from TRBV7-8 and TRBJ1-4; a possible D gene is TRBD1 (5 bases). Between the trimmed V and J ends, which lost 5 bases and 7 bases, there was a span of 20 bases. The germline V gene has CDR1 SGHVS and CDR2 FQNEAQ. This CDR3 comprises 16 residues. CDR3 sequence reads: CASSPRRAGRPEKLFF. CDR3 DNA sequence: TGTGCCAGCAGCCCCCGTCGGGCGGGGCGACCTGAAAAACTGTTTTTT.

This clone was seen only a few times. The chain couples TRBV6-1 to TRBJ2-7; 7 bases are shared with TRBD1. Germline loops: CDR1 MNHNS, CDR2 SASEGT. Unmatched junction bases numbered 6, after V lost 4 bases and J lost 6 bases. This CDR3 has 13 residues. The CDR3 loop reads CASSGTGPGEQYF. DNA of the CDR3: TGTGCCAGCAGTGGGACAGGTCCGGGCGAGCAGTACTTC.

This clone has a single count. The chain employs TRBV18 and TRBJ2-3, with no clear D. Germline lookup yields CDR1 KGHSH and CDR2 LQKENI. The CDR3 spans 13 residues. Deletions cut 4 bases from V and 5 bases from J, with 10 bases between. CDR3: CASSLGVGDTQYF. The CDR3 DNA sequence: TGTGCCAGCTCACTTGGGGTTGGAGATACGCAGTATTTT.

As DNA, the CDR3 is TGCGCCAGCCGCGCTCGACGGGGACAGGCTCTAAGTGAGCAGTTCTTC. Its translation: CASRARRGQALSEQFF. J is TRBJ2-1 and V is TRBV5-1; TRBD1 aligns across 8 bases. V shed 7 bases, J shed 9 bases, and the junction held 18 bases outside the gene matches. Germline CDR1 and CDR2: SGHRS and YFSETQ. The CDR3 consists of 16 residues.

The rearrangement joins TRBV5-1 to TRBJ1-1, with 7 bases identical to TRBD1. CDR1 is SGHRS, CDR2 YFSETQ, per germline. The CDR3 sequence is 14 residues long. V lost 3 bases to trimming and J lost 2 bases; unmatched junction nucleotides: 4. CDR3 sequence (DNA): TGCGCCAGCAGCTGGCAGGGGGGAAACACTGAAGCTTTCTTT. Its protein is CASSWQGGNTEAFF.

The CDR3 nucleotides read TGCGCCAGCAGCTTGGAAGCACGGAGCTACCACTATGGCTACACCTTC. It yields the protein CASSLEARSYHYGYTF. V and J are TRBV5-1 and TRBJ1-2; no firm D call. This CDR3 comprises 16 residues. Germline CDR1 is SGHRS and CDR2 is YFSETQ. Trimming cost V 0 bases and J 3 bases, with 15 bases left between them.

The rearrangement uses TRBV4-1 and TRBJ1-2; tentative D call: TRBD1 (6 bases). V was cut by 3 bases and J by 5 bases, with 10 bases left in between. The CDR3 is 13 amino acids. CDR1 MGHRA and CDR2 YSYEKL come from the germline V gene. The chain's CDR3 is CASSHTQGYGYTF. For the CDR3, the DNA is TGCGCCAGCAGCCACACGCAGGGGTATGGCTACACCTTC.

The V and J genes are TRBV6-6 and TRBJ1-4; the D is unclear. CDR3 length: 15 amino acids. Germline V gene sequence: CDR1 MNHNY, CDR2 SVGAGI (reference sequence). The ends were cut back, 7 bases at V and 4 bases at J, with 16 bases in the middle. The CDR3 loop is CASTRPTASNEKLFF. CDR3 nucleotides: TGTGCCAGCACACGACCAACAGCCAGTAATGAAAAACTGTTTTTT.

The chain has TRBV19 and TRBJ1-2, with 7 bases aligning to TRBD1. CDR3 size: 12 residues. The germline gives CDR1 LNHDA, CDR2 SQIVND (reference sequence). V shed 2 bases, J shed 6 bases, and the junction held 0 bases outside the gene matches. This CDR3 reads CASSITGDGYTF. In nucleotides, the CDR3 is TGTGCCAGTAGTATAACAGGGGATGGCTACACCTTC. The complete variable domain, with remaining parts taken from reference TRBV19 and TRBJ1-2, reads DGGITQSPKYLFRKEGQNVTLSCEQNLNHDAMYWYRQDPGQGLRLIYYSQIVNDFQKGDIAEGYSVSREKKESFPLTVTSAQKNPTAFYLCASSITGDGYTFGSGTRLTVV.

CDR3 protein: CATSPRGTNEKLFF. The CDR3 DNA reads TGTGCCACCAGCCCTCGGGGAACTAATGAAAAACTGTTTTTT. The V and J genes are TRBV15 and TRBJ1-4; D uncertain. The germline gives CDR1 LNHNV, CDR2 YYDKDF (reference sequence). The CDR3 runs to 14 residues. The germline V and J ends were trimmed by 5 bases and 1 base, with 8 bases remaining between them.

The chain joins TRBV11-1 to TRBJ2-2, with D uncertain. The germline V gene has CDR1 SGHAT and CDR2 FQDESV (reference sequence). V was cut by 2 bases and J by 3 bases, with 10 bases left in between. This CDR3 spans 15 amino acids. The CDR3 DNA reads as TGTGCCAGCAGCTTAATGGACGCAGACACCGGGGAGCTGTTTTTT. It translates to CASSLMDADTGELFF. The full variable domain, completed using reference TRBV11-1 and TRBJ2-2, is EAEVAQSPRYKITEKSQAVAFWCDPISGHATLYWYRQILGQGPELLVQFQDESVVDDSQLPKDRFSAERLKGVDSTLKIQPAELGDSAMYLCASSLMDADTGELFFGEGSRLTVL.

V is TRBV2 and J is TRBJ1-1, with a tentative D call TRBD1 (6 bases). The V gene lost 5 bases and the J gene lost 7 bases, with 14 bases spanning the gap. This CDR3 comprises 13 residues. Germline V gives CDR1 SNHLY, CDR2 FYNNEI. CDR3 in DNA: TGTGCCAGCAGTACCGGGACAAGTCTTGAAGCTTTCTTT. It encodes CASSTGTSLEAFF.

The CDR3 nucleotides are TGTGCCAGCACGGAAGGGGAATATGGCTACACCTTC. Protein product: CASTEGEYGYTF. The V gene is TRBV28, the J gene TRBJ1-2; D perhaps matches TRBD1 (5 bases). Trimming took 7 bases from V and 5 from J, leaving 11 bases between them. Germline-derived CDR1 and CDR2 are MDHEN and SYDVKM. The CDR3 is 12 amino acids.

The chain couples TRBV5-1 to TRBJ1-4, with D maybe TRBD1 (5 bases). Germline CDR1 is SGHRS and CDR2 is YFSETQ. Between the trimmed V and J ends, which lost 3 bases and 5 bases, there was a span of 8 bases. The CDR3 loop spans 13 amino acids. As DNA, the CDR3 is TGCGCCAGCAGCTCGGGACCAAATGAAAAACTGTTTTTT. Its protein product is CASSSGPNEKLFF.

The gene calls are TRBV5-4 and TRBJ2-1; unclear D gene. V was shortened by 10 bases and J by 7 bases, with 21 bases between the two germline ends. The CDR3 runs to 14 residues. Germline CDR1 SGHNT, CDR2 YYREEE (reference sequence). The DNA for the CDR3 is TGTGCCTCCAGCGATCTGAAGGCAGGTAATGAGCAGTTCTTC. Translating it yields CASSDLKAGNEQFF.

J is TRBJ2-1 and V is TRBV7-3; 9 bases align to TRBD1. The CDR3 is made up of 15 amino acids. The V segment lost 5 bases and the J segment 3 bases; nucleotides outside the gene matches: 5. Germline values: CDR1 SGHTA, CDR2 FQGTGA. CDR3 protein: CASSPTGGLYNEQFF. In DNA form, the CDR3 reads TGTGCCAGCAGCCCTACAGGGGGCCTCTACAATGAGCAGTTCTTC.

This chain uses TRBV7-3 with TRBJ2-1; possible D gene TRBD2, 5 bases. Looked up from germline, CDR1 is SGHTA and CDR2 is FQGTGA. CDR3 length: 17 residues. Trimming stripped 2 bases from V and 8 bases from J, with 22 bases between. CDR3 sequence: CASSLVDTASRTHEQFF. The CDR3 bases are TGTGCCAGCAGCTTAGTAGATACGGCTAGCCGTACACATGAGCAGTTCTTC.

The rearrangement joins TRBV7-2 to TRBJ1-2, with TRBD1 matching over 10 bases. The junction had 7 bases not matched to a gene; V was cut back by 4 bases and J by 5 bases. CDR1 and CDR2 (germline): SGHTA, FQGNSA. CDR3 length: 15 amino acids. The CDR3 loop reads CASSSRQGALYGYTF. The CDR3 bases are TGTGCCAGCAGCTCACGACAGGGGGCGCTTTATGGCTACACCTTC.

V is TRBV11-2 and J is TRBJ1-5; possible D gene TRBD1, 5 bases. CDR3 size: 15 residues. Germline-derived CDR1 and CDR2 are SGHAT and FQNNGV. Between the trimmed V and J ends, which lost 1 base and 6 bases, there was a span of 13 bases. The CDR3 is CASSLGSGNGQPQHF. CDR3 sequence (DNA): TGTGCCAGCAGCTTAGGATCAGGGAATGGTCAGCCCCAGCATTTT.